The clone carrying this TCR beta chain showed up just once. In the original analysis: It was from reference gene primer amplification that nucleated cell counts were estimated. Clones were read by immunoSEQ multiplex PCR, and TCRdb kept only the in-frame ones, dropping some. The V and J calls and clone size are taken from that table; D and trimming were inferred from the DNA. This repertoire shows about 130,000 clones, approximately 80% found once; its top ten account for over 9%. This record belongs to a study of blood T cell repertoires in COVID-19. For the study at large: The study drew acute and convalescent COVID-19 samples from the United States, Italy and Spain. Sources were T cells, B-cell-depleted T cells, or PBMCs; the material itself was cDNA or gDNA.

Looked up from germline, CDR1 is KGHSH and CDR2 is LQKENI. With V trimmed by 2 bases and J by 4 bases, 13 bases remained unmatched. The CDR3 totals 17 residues. V gene TRBV18 combines with J gene TRBJ1-1, with 7 positions matching TRBD1. The sequencing sample was made of peripheral blood. The TCR originated in a woman aged 55 to 70 with acute or convalescent COVID-19. The CDR3 DNA follows: TGTGCCAGCTCACCAGGGGAGACAGGGCTCGGGGGCACTGAAGCTTTCTTT. Its protein product is CASSPGETGLGGTEAFF.